This TCR beta chain came from a study of beta chain features in type 1 diabetes. Sort purity for all populations was recorded as exceeding 98%. The isolated RNA, all of it, was reverse transcribed, so expressed TCRB transcripts were what got sequenced. Sequencing used immunoSEQ multiplex PCR; TCRdb keeps in-frame clones, though not all of them. The repertoire consists of roughly 300,000 clones, with over 11% occurring once and the leading ten covering less than 0.02%. Trimming took off 3 bases at V and 5 bases at J, with 13 bases between the two ends. There are 14 residues in the CDR3. Germline CDR1 is MDHEN and CDR2 is SYDVKM. General study points: Across all four CD4+ subsets, people with type 1 diabetes showed modestly shorter TCRB CDR3s.

Notes on this clone: As yet, its antigen is unknown.

V gene TRBV28 combines with J gene TRBJ1-1; D not certain. This sequence was found in a man younger than 40 with type 1 diabetes. Sequenced input: naive CD4+ T cells from blood. DNA for the CDR3: TGTGCCAGCAGTTTTCGGTCAGCTAGGACTGAAGCTTTCTTT. This encodes CASSFRSARTEAFF. Complete variable domain (other parts from reference TRBV28 and TRBJ1-1): DVKVTQSSRYLVKRTGEKVFLECVQDMDHENMFWYRQDPGLGLRLIYFSYDVKMKEKGDIPEGYSVSREKKERFSLILESASTNQTSMYLCASSFRSARTEAFFGQGTRLTVV.